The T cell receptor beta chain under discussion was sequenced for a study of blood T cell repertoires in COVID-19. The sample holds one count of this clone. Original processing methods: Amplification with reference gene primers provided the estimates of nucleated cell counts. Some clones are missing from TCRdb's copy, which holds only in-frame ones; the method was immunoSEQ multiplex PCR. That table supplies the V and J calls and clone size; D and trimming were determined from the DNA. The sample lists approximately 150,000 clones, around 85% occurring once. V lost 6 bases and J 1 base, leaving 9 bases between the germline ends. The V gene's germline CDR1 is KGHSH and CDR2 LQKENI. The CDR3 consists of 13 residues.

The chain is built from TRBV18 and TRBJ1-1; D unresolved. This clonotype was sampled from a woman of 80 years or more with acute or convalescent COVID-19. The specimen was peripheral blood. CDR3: CASSLGGNTEAFF. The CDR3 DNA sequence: TGTGCCAGCTCCCTAGGCGGGAACACTGAAGCTTTCTTT.